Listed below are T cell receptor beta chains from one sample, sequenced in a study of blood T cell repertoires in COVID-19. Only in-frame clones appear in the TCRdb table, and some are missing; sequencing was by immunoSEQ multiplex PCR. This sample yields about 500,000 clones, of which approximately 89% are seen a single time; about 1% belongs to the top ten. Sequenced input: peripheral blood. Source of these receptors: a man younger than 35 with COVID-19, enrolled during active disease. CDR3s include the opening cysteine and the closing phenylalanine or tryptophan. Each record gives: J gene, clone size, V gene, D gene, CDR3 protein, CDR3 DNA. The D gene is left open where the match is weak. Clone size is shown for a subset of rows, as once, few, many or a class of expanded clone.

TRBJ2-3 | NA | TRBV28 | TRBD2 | CASSSRLAGGDTQYF | TGTGCCAGCAGTTCCAGACTAGCGGGGGGAGATACGCAGTATTTT
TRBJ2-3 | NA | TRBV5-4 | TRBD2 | CASRPSGSGTQYF | TGTGCCAGCAGACCTAGCGGGAGCGGTACGCAGTATTTT
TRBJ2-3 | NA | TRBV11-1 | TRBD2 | CASSSRTSGITDTQYF | TGTGCCAGCAGCTCCCGGACTAGCGGGATCACAGATACGCAGTATTTT
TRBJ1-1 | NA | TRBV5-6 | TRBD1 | CASRLQGVEIEAFF | TGTGCCAGCAGGCTACAGGGGGTGGAAATTGAAGCTTTCTTT
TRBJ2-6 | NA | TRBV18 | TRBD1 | CASSGQGVSGANVLTF | TGTGCCAGCTCGGGACAGGGGGTCTCTGGGGCCAACGTCCTGACTTTC
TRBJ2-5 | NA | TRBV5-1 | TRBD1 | CASSFNGQGAVETQYF | TGCGCCAGCAGCTTCAATGGACAGGGGGCGGTGGAGACCCAGTACTTC
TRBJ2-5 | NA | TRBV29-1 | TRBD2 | CSVEVAGGGAGETQYF | TGCAGCGTTGAAGTCGCGGGCGGGGGGGCCGGAGAGACCCAGTACTTC
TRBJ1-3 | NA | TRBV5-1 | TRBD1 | CASSFGTEGNTIYF | TGCGCCAGCAGCTTCGGGACAGAGGGAAACACCATATATTTT
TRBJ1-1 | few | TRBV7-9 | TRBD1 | CASSNRGVGEAFF | TGTGCCAGCAGCAACAGGGGGGTCGGTGAAGCTTTCTTT
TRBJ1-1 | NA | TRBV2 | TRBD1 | CASSPYRDRGRTEAFF | TGTGCCAGCAGCCCATACCGGGACAGGGGGCGAACTGAAGCTTTCTTT
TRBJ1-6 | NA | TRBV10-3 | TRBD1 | CAITPGQGPNSPLHF | TGTGCCATCACCCCGGGACAGGGTCCAAATTCACCCCTCCACTTT
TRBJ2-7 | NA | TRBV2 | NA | CASSKERGGFEQYF | TGTGCCAGCAGCAAAGAGAGAGGAGGCTTCGAGCAGTACTTC
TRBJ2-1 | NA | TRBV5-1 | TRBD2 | CASSLGAGAADNEQFF | TGCGCCAGCAGCTTGGGGGCGGGAGCGGCTGACAATGAGCAGTTCTTC
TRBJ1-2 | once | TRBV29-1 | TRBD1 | CSVEDQGAYGYTF | TGCAGCGTTGAAGATCAGGGGGCCTATGGCTACACCTTC
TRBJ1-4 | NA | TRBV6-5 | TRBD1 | CASKHLQGSNEKLFF | TGTGCCAGCAAACACTTACAGGGGTCGAATGAAAAACTGTTTTTT
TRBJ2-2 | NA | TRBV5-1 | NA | CASSPQGMGSGELFF | TGCGCCAGCAGCCCACAGGGTATGGGGTCCGGGGAGCTGTTTTTT
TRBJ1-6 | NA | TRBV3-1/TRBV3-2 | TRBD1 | CASSQGIAGGNSPLHF | TGTGCCAGCAGCCAAGGGATAGCAGGGGGAAATTCACCCCTCCACTTT
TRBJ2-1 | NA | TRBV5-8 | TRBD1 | CASSPTGLETYNEQFF | TGTGCCAGCAGCCCGACAGGGCTGGAGACCTACAATGAGCAGTTCTTC
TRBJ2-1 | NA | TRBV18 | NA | CASSPRASTGDEQFF | TGTGCCAGCTCACCACGGGCTTCCACGGGAGATGAGCAGTTCTTC
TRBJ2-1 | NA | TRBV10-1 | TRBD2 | CASSSLTSGTRNEQFF | TGCGCCAGCAGTTCCCTTACTAGCGGGACGCGCAATGAGCAGTTCTTC
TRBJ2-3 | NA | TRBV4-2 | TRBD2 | CASSQDRGLVSDTQYF | TGTGCCAGCAGCCAAGATCGGGGACTAGTTTCAGATACGCAGTATTTT
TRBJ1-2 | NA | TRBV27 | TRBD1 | CASSNRGPAYGYTF | TGTGCCAGCAGTAACAGGGGACCCGCCTATGGCTACACCTTC
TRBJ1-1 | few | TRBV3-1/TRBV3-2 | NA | CASSPGRNTEAFF | TGTGCCAGCAGCCCAGGTCGGAACACTGAAGCTTTCTTT
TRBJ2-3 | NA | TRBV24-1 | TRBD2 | CATSVVAGHTDTQYF | TGTGCCACCAGTGTAGTAGCGGGACATACAGATACGCAGTATTTT
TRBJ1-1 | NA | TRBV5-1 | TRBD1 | CASSSQGAVTEAFF | TGCGCCAGCAGCTCACAGGGGGCGGTCACTGAAGCTTTCTTT
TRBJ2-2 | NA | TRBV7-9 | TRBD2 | CASSLEFVAGINTGELFF | TGTGCCAGCAGCTTAGAGTTCGTAGCGGGAATTAACACCGGGGAGCTGTTTTTT
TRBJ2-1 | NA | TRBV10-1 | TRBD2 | CASGSGGANNEQFF | TGCGCCAGCGGGAGCGGGGGGGCCAACAATGAGCAGTTCTTC
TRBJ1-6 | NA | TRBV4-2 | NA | CASSTRANSPLHF | TGTGCCAGCAGTACTAGGGCAAATTCACCCCTCCACTTT
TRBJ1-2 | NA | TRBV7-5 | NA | CVRSLQGRQGYTF | TGTGTCAGAAGCCTTCAGGGTCGTCAAGGCTACACCTTC
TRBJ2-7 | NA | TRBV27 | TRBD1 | CASSLIGQGSSYEQYF | TGTGCCAGCAGCCTTATCGGACAGGGGAGCTCCTACGAGCAGTACTTC